Presented here are 8 T cell receptor beta chains from one specimen sequenced in a study of tumor-infiltrating lymphocytes in localized non-small cell lung cancer. Data came from immunoSEQ multiplex PCR; TCRdb stores just in-frame clones and leaves some out. This table has over 7,000 clones, over 60% appearing once. The sample consisted of uninvolved lung tissue not adjacent to the tumor. The receptor source for this set is a human donor with non-small cell lung cancer.

V usage is TRBV29-1 and J usage is TRBJ2-5, with TRBD1 matching over 7 bases. The germline V gene encodes CDR1 SQVTM and CDR2 ANQGSEA. Trimming removed 2 bases from V and 4 bases from J; junction bases left unmatched: 4. This CDR3 has 13 amino acids. In DNA, the CDR3 is TGCAGCGTTGAAAAGTCAGGGGGAGAGACCCAGTACTTC. Residues: CSVEKSGGETQYF. Full variable domain (missing parts from reference TRBV29-1 and TRBJ2-5): SAVISQKPSRDICQRGTSLTIQCQVDSQVTMMFWYRQQPGQSLTLIATANQGSEATYESGFVIDKFPISRPNLTFSTLTVSNMSPEDSSIYLCSVEKSGGETQYFGPGTRLLVL.

The gene calls are TRBV7-9 and TRBJ1-1, with D hard to call. The CDR3 spans 13 residues. Germline V gene data show CDR1 as SEHNR and CDR2 as FQNEAQ (reference sequence). The V end was cut by 5 bases, the J end by 5 bases, with 12 bases between. CDR3 in DNA: TGTGCCAGCAGCCAGAGGCGTGAAACTGAAGCTTTCTTT. It specifies CASSQRRETEAFF.

A single count supports this clone. The chain's CDR3 is CASMLAGSAQYF. Here the CDR3 DNA reads TGTGCCAGCATGCTAGCGGGATCGGCGCAGTATTTT. The rearrangement joins TRBV27 to TRBJ2-3; TRBD2 aligns across 9 bases. Germline V gene lookup returns CDR1 MNHEY and CDR2 SMNVEV (reference sequence). This CDR3 is built from 12 residues. V dropped 7 bases and J dropped 10; count of bases not matched to a gene: 6.

The chain is built from TRBV7-9 and TRBJ2-7, with a tentative D call TRBD2 (6 bases). The CDR3 loop spans 16 amino acids. The V gene's germline CDR1 is SEHNR and CDR2 FQNEAQ (reference sequence). The V end lost 5 bases, the J end lost 3 bases, and 20 bases lay between the germline ends. The CDR3 DNA is TGTGCCAGCAGCCTCGAGCCCGGGACTGGTAGCTACGAGCAGTACTTC. Translation gives CASSLEPGTGSYEQYF.

The chain combines TRBV20-1 with TRBJ2-5; D is uncertain. V was cut by 6 bases and J by 2 bases, with 7 bases left in between. The CDR3 has 11 residues. Germline V lookup: CDR1 DFQATT, CDR2 SNEGSKA (reference sequence). The CDR3 reads CSAQDQETQYF. The CDR3 DNA follows: TGCAGTGCGCAGGATCAAGAGACCCAGTACTTC.

The table lists this clone with a few counts. V and J are TRBV25-1 and TRBJ1-2; D is possibly TRBD1 (6 bases). The CDR3 has 12 residues. Trimming took off 7 bases at V and 2 bases at J, with 8 bases between the two ends. CDR1 and CDR2 from the germline V gene are MGHDK and SYGVNS. CDR3 region: CASKGGNYGYTF. CDR3 DNA sequence: TGTGCCAGCAAAGGGGGGAACTATGGCTACACCTTC.

This clone was seen once. J is TRBJ2-6 and V is TRBV5-8; D not resolved. Trimming left V 7 bases short and J 4 bases short, with 9 bases between. In germline, CDR1 is SGHTS, CDR2 YDEGEE. The CDR3 has 13 amino acids. The CDR3 here is CASGSPGANVLTF. The CDR3 bases are TGTGCCAGCGGATCTCCAGGGGCCAACGTCCTGACTTTC.

The genes are TRBV28 and TRBJ2-5; D gene ambiguous. The V gene lost 5 bases and the J gene lost 5 bases, with 9 bases spanning the gap. The CDR3 contains 12 residues. Per the germline V gene, CDR1 is MDHEN and CDR2 is SYDVKM. The CDR3 protein is CASSPGGETQYF. CDR3 DNA: TGTGCCAGCAGTCCGGGTGGGGAGACCCAGTACTTC.